This T cell receptor (beta chain) appears in the sequencing data of a study of blood T cell repertoires in COVID-19. In the study overall: From the United States, Italy and Spain came samples of acute and convalescent COVID-19. T cells, B-cell-depleted T cells, or PBMCs provided the cDNA or gDNA that served as material.

Losses at the gene ends were 6 bases for V and 4 bases for J; bases not matched to a gene: 12. CDR3 length: 16 amino acids. Germline values: CDR1 MDHEN, CDR2 SYDVKM. Authors' analysis steps: Quantification of nucleated cells was approximated via reference gene primer amplification. TCRdb's table, derived via immunoSEQ multiplex PCR, lists solely in-frame clones and lacks some. From that table come the V and J calls and clone size; the DNA was used to work out D and trimming. The sample holds 60,000 to 65,000 clones, 70% to 80% seen once. This clonotype was sampled from an elderly woman with acute or convalescent COVID-19. Sequencing used peripheral blood. V gene TRBV28 combines with J gene TRBJ1-2; TRBD1 aligns across 9 bases. CDR3 sequence (DNA): TGTGCCAGCAGGACAGGACAGGGGCCGCGAAGCTATGGCTACACCTTC. This encodes CASRTGQGPRSYGYTF.